A selection of T cell receptor beta chains follows, all from one sample in a study of spatial heterogeneity in lung cancer. MiXCR, applied by TCRdb to the 5' RACE reads, yields one record per CDR3 protein. The sample yields 60,000 to 80,000 distinct CDR3 sequences, about an eighth seen once. Sequencing was performed on PBMCs, taken at surgery. All receptors come from a male donor with early-stage non-small cell lung cancer. CDR3s include the opening cysteine and the closing phenylalanine or tryptophan.

TRBJ2-2,TRBV5-5,CASSLGQGATGELFF
TRBJ1-2,TRBV29-1,CSVEDPGDYGYTF
TRBJ1-1,TRBV5-1,CASSREGMNTEAFF
TRBJ2-5,TRBV7-2,CASSTGPYQETQYF
TRBJ2-2,TRBV4-2,CASSPLGRTARAGELFF
TRBJ2-7,TRBV20-1,CSARPGLAGDHEQYF
TRBJ1-1,TRBV2,CASMGNTEAFF
TRBJ1-2,TRBV5-5,CASSSGQGRGYGYTF
TRBJ2-3,TRBV18,CASSPTSLAGVADTQYF
TRBJ1-3,TRBV5-1,CASSGTGPFSGNTIYF
TRBJ1-5,TRBV10-3,CAISAKGGKNQPQHF
TRBJ2-7,TRBV5-1,CASRTLPQRSYEQYF
TRBJ1-1,TRBV10-3,CAITAGLMNTEAFF
TRBJ1-1,TRBV7-9,CASSRTTENTEAFF
TRBJ2-7,TRBV5-1,CASSLGRGPDEQYF
TRBJ2-3,TRBV15,CATSRGEAASTDTQYF
TRBJ1-5,TRBV30,CAWNSGGNQPQHF
TRBJ2-3,TRBV24-1,CATSDRDSSDTQYF